This T cell receptor beta chain appears in the sequencing data of a study of blood T cells in healthy people across ages. Study outcomes and limitations: Diversity of TCR beta per million T cells declined in a roughly linear way with age.

Healthy Caucasians from Russia aged roughly 6 to 100 served as donors. Roughly 10 milliliters of peripheral blood were drawn from each donor. Total RNA was isolated from each sample in quantities of at least 6 micrograms. Note on this clonotype: Its antigen is unknown.

The V end lost 0 bases, the J end lost 4 bases, and 9 bases lay between the germline ends. This CDR3 is 15 amino acids long. Germline CDR1 reads SGHAT; CDR2 reads FQNNGV. Together with a sample-barcoded 5' primer, a J-beta primer mix was included in a second PCR lasting about 7 to 11 cycles. TCRdb used MiXCR to reprocess the 5' RACE reads, holding one entry per CDR3 protein. The profile shows about 1.8 million distinct CDR3 sequences, 40% to 55% of them singletons. The sequence derives from a woman aged 40 to 50 in good health. Material for sequencing was blood. The rearrangement links TRBV11-2 to TRBJ2-2; D is perhaps TRBD1 (5 bases). The CDR3 loop reads CASSLEGRATGELFF. The DNA for the CDR3 is TGTGCCAGCAGCTTAGAAGGCAGGGCCACCGGGGAGCTGTTTTTT.